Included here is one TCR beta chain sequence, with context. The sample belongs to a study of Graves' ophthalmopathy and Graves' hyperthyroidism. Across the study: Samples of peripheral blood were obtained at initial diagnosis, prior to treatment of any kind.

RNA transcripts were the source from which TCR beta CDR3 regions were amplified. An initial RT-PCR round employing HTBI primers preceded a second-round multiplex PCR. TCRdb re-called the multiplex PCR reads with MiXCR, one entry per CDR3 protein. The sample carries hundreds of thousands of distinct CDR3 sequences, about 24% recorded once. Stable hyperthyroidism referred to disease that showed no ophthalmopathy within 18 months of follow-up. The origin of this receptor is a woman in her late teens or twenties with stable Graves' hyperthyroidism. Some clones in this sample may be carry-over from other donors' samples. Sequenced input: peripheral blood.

CDR3 sequence reads: CSADRGRRKTQYF. The CDR3 nucleotides read TGCAGTGCCGACAGGGGGAGAAGGAAGACCCAGTACTTC. The rearrangement uses TRBV20-1 and TRBJ2-5, with 9 bases identical to TRBD1. V shed 6 bases, J shed 6 bases, and the junction held 8 bases outside the gene matches. Germline CDR1 DFQATT, CDR2 SNEGSKA (reference sequence). The CDR3 consists of 13 residues.